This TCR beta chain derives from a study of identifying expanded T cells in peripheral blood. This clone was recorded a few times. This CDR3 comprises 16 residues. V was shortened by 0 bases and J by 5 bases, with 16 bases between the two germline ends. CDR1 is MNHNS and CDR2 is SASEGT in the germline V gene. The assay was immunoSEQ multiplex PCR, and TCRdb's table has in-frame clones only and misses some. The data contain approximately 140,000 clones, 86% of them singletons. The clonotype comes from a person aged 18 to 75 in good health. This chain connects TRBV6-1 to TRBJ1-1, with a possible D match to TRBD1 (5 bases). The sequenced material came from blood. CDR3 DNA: TGTGCCAGCAGTGAAGCAAGCGGGCAGGGAGGGACTGAAGCTTTCTTT. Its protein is CASSEASGQGGTEAFF.